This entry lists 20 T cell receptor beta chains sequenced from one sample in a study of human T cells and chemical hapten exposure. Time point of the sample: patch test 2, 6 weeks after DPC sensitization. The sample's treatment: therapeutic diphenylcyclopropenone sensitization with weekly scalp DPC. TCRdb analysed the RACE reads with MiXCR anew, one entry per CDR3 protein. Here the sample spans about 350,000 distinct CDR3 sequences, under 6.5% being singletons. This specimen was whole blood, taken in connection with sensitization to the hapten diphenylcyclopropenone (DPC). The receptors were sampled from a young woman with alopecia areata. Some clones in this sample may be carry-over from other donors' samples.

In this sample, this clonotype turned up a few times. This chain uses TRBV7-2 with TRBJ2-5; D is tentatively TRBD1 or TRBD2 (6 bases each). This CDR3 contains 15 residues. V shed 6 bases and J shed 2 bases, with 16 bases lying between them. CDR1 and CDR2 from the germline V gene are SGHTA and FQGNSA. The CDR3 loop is CASSLLGGLQETQYF. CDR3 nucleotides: TGTGCCAGCAGTCTACTAGGGGGGTTACAAGAGACCCAGTACTTC.

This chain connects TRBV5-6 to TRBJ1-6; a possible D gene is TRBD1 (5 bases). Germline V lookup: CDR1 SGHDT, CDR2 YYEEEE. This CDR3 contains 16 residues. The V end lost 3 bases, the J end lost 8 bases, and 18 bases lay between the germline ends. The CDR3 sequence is CASSSSQWGKYSPLHF. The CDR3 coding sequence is TGTGCCAGCAGCTCCTCTCAGTGGGGGAAGTATTCACCCCTCCACTTT.

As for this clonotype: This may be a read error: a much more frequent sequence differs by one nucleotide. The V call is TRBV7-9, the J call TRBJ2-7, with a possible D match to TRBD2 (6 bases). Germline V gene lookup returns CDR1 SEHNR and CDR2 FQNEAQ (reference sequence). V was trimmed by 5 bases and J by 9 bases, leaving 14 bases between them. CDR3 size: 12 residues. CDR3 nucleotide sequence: TGTGCCAGCAGCCCGGACTACACAGGGCAGTACTTC. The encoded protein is CASSPDYTGQYF.

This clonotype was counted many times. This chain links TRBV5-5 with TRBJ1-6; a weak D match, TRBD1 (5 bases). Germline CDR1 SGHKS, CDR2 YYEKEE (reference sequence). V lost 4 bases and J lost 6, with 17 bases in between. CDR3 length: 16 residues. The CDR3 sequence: CASSLVVGLGNSPLHF. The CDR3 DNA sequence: TGTGCCAGCAGCCTTGTCGTGGGGCTCGGTAATTCACCCCTCCACTTT.

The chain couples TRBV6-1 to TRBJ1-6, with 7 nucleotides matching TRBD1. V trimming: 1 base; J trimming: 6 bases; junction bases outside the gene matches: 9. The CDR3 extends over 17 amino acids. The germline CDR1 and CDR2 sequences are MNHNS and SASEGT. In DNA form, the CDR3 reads TGTGCCAGCAGTGAAGATGGGGGACAGATAATTAATTCACCCCTCCACTTT. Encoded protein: CASSEDGGQIINSPLHF.

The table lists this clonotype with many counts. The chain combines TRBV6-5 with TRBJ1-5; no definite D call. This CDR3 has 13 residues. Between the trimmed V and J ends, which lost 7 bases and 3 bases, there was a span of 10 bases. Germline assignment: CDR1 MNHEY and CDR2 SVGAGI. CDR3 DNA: TGTGCCAGCAATAGGGCCCCCAATCAGCCCCAGCATTTT. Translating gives CASNRAPNQPQHF.

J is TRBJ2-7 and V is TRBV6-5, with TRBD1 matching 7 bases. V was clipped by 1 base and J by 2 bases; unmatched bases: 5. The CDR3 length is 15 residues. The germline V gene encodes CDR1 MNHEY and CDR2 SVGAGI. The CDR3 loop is CASSYYKGATYEQYF. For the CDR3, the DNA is TGTGCCAGCAGTTACTATAAGGGGGCCACCTACGAGCAGTACTTC.

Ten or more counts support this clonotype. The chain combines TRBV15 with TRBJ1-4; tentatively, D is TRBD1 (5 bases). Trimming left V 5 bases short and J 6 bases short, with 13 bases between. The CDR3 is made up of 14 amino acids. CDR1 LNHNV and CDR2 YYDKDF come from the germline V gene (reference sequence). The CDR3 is CATSRGGDDEKLFF. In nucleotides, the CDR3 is TGTGCCACCAGCCGGGGCGGGGACGATGAAAAACTGTTTTTT.

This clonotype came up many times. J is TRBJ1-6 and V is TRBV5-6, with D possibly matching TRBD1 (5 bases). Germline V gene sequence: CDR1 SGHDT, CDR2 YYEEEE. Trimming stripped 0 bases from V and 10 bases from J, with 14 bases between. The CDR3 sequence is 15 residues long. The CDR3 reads CASSLVGEGWSPLHF. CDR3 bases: TGTGCCAGCAGCTTGGTGGGGGAGGGATGGTCACCCCTCCACTTT. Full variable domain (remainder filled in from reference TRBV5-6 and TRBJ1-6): DAGVTQSPTHLIKTRGQQVTLRCSPKSGHDTVSWYQQALGQGPQFIFQYYEEEERQRGNFPDRFSGHQFPNYSSELNVNALLLGDSALYLCASSLVGEGWSPLHFGNGTRLTVT.

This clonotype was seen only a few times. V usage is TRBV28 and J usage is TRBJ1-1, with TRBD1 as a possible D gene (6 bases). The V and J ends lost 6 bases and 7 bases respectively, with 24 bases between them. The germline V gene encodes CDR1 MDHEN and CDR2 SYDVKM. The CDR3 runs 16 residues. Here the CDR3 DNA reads TGTGCCAGCAGCCGTGGGGGCACAGGTTTAATAGGTGAAGCTTTCTTT. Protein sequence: CASSRGGTGLIGEAFF.

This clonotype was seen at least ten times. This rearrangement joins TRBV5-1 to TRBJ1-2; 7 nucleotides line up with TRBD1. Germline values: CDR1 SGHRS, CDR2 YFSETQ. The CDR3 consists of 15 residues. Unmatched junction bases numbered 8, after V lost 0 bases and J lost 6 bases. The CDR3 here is CASSLAGGNQDGYTF. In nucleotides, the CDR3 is TGCGCCAGCAGCTTGGCAGGGGGGAATCAAGATGGCTACACCTTC.

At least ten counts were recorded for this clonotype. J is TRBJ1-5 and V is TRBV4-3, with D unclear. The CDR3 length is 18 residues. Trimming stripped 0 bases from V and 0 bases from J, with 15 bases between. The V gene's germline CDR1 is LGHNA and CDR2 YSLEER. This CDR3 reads CASSQDHEDLNSNQPQHF. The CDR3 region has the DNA TGCGCCAGCAGCCAAGATCATGAAGACCTAAATAGCAATCAGCCCCAGCATTTT.

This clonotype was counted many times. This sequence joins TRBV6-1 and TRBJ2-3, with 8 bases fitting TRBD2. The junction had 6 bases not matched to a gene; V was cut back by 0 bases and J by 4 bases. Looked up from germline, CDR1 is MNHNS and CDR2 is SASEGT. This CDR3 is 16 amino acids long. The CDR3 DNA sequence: TGTGCCAGCAGTGAAGCGGTGGCGGGGGGACCAGATACGCAGTATTTT. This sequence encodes CASSEAVAGGPDTQYF.

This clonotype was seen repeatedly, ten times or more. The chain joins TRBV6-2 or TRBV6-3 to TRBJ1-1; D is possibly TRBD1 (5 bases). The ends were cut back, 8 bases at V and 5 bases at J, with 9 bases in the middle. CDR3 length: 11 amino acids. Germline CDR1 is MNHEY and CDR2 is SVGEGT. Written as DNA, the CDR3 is TGTGCCAGCGGTCAGGGTACTGAAGCTTTCTTT. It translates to CASGQGTEAFF.

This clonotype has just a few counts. CDR3 sequence: CASSQLSSGTRGAQYF. The CDR3 DNA reads TGCGCCAGCAGCCAACTTTCGTCCGGGACTAGAGGTGCGCAGTATTTT. V is TRBV4-3 and J is TRBJ2-3, with TRBD2 matching 8 bases. The germline V gene has CDR1 LGHNA and CDR2 YSLEER. V shed 2 bases, J shed 10 bases, and the junction held 14 bases outside the gene matches. The CDR3 runs to 16 residues.

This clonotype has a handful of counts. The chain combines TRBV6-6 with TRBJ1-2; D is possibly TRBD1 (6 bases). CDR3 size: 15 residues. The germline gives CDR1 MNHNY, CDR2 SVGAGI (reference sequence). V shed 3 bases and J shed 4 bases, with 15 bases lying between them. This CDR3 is CASSYSGAKSYGYTF. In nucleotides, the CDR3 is TGTGCCAGCAGTTATTCAGGGGCGAAAAGCTATGGCTACACCTTC.

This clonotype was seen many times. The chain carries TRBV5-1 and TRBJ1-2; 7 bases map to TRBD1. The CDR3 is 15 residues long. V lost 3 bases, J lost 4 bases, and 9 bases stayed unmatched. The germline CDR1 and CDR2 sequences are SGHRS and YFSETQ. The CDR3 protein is CASSSTGDRFYGYTF. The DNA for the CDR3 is TGCGCCAGCAGCTCAACAGGGGATCGATTCTATGGCTACACCTTC.

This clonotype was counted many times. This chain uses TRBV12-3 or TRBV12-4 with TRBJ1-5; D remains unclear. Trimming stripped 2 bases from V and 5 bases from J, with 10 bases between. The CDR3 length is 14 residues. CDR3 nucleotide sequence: TGTGCCAGCAGTTTACACAGTTCGGATCAGCCCCAGCATTTT. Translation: CASSLHSSDQPQHF.

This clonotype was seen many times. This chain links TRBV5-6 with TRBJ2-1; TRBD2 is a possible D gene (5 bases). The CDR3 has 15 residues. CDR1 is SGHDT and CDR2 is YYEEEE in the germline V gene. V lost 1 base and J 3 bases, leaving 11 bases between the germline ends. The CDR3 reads CASSLFHRDYNEQFF. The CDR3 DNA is TGTGCCAGCAGCTTGTTCCACCGGGACTACAATGAGCAGTTCTTC.

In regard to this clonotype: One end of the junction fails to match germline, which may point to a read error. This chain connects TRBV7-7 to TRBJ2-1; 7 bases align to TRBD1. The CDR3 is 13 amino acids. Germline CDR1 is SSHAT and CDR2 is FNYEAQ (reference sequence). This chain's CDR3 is CASSLDRVNEQFF. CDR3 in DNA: TGTGCTAGCAGCCTCGACAGGGTCAATGAGCAGTTCTTC.